Each of the 7 T cell receptor beta chains below was sequenced from the same sample in a study of T cell responses to AZD1222 COVID-19 vaccine. The table came from immunoSEQ multiplex PCR; TCRdb's copy has only in-frame clones and leaves some out. Of roughly 160,000 clones listed, 92% are singletons. The material was peripheral blood, obtained on day 0 of MenACWY control vaccination. The receptors stem from an adult in good health.

The chain couples TRBV18 to TRBJ2-1, with D maybe TRBD2 (6 bases). The CDR3 extends over 15 amino acids. Looked up from germline, CDR1 is KGHSH and CDR2 is LQKENI. V was cut by 5 bases and J by 0 bases, with 11 bases left in between. CDR3 nucleotides: TGTGCCAGCTCAATAGCGGCTAGCTCCTACAATGAGCAGTTCTTC. Its protein product is CASSIAASSYNEQFF. Looking up the rest from reference TRBV18 and TRBJ2-1 gives the full variable domain: NAGVMQNPRHLVRRRGQEARLRCSPMKGHSHVYWYRQLPEEGLKFMVYLQKENIIDESGMPKERFSAEFPKEGPSILRIQQVVRGDSAAYFCASSIAASSYNEQFFGPGTRLTVL.

This chain connects TRBV3-1 (or the pseudogene TRBV3-2) to TRBJ1-1; D may be TRBD1 (5 bases). Germline V gene sequence: CDR1 LGHDT, CDR2 YNNKEL (reference sequence). The CDR3 totals 14 residues. Trimming shortened V by 2 bases and J by 7 bases, and 14 bases separated the two germline ends. The DNA for the CDR3 is TGTGCCAGCAGCCAACCTGCGGGGAGGGGTGAAGCTTTCTTT. It translates to CASSQPAGRGEAFF.

This clone has only one observation. The chain combines TRBV27 with TRBJ2-1, with TRBD2 matching 10 bases. CDR1 MNHEY and CDR2 SMNVEV come from the germline V gene (reference sequence). The V segment lost 4 bases and the J segment 3 bases; nucleotides outside the gene matches: 6. The CDR3 has 16 amino acids. CDR3 sequence (DNA): TGTGCCAGCAGTTATTTTGGGACTAGCGTCTACAATGAGCAGTTCTTC. This translates into CASSYFGTSVYNEQFF.

The CDR3 coding sequence is TGTGCCAGCAGAGCCGGGGGGCCCCAGCAGCCCCAGCATTTT. This translates into CASRAGGPQQPQHF. V gene TRBV6-5 combines with J gene TRBJ1-5; the D gene is possibly TRBD1 (6 bases). Germline CDR1 is MNHEY and CDR2 is SVGAGI. The CDR3 totals 14 residues. Trimming took off 6 bases at V and 7 bases at J, with 16 bases between the two ends.

This clone has a single count. The J gene is TRBJ2-3, the V gene TRBV19; D possibly corresponds to TRBD1 (6 bases). Germline assignment: CDR1 LNHDA and CDR2 SQIVND (reference sequence). The CDR3 covers 14 residues. The V gene lost 4 bases and the J gene lost 2 bases, with 10 bases spanning the gap. CDR3 bases: TGTGCCAGTAGTAACACAGGGTACACAGATACGCAGTATTTT. Translation: CASSNTGYTDTQYF.

The J gene is TRBJ2-5, the V gene TRBV7-3, with D uncertain. With 1 base removed from V and 5 bases from J, the gap between germline ends came to 11 bases. Germline values: CDR1 SGHTA, CDR2 FQGTGA. The CDR3 length is 14 residues. The CDR3 bases are TGTGCCAGCAGCTTAAGGGGTTTGGGTGAGACCCAGTACTTC. Translated, it gives CASSLRGLGETQYF.

V and J are TRBV5-1 and TRBJ2-5, with 8 positions matching TRBD2. The germline V gene has CDR1 SGHRS and CDR2 YFSETQ. The CDR3 extends over 14 amino acids. V lost 0 bases to trimming and J lost 4 bases; unmatched junction nucleotides: 2. The CDR3 here is CASSLGGTRETQYF. CDR3 sequence (DNA): TGCGCCAGCAGCTTGGGAGGGACTAGAGAGACCCAGTACTTC.